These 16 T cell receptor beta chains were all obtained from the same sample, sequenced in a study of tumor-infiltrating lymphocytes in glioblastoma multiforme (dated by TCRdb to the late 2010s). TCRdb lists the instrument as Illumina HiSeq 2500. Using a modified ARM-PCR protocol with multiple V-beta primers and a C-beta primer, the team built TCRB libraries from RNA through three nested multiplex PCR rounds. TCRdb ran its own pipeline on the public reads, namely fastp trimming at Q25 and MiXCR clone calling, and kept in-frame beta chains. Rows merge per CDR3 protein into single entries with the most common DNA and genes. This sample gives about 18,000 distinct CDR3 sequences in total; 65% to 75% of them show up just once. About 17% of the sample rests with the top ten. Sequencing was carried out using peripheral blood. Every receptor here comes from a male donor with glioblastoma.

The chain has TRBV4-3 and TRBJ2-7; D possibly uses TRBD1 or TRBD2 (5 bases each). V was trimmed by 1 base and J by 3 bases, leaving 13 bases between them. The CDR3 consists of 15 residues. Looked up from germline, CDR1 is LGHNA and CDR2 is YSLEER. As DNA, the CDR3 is TGCGCCAGCAGCCAAGGGCGCAGGGCGGGCTACGAGCAGTACTTC. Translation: CASSQGRRAGYEQYF.

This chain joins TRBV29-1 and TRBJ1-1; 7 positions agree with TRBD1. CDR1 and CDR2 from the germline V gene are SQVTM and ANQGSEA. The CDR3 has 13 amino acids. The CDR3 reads CSAGQDGGTEAFF. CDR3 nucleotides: TGCAGTGCAGGACAGGATGGAGGCACTGAAGCTTTCTTT.

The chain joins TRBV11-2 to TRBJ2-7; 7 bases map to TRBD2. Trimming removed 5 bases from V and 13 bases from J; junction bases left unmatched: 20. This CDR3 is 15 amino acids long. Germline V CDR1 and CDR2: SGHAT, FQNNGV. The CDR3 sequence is CASSRTLLASYEYYF. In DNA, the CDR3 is TGTGCCAGCAGCCGAACCTTACTAGCGTCCTACGAGTATTACTTC.

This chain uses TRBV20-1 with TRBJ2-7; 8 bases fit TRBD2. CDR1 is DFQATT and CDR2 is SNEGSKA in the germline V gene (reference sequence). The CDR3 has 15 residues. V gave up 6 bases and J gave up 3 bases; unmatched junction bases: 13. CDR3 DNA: TGCAGTGCCAGGGACCCCAGCGGGAGTGTCTACGAGCAGTACTTC. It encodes CSARDPSGSVYEQYF.

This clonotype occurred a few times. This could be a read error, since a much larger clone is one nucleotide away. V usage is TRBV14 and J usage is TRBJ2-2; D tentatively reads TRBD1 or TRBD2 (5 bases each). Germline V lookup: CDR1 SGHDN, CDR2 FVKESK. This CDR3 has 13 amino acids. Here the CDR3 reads CASSQFGAGELSF. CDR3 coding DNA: TGTGCCAGCAGCCAGTTTGGGGCCGGGGAGCTGTCTTTT.

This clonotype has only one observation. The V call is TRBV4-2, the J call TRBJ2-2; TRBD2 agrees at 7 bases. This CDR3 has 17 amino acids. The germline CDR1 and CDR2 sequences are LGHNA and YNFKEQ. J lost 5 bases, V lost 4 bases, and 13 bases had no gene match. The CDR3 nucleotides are TGTGCCAGCAGCCCAGCTGGGAGTGGACTAGGTACCGGGGAGCTGTTTTTT. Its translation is CASSPAGSGLGTGELFF.

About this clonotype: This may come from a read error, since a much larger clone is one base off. The CDR3 sequence: CASSSFGGGVSGTQYF. CDR3 DNA sequence: TGTGCCAGCAGCTCGTTTGGTGGAGGGGTCTCAGGTACGCAGTATTTT. The rearrangement joins TRBV11-1 to TRBJ2-3; D might be TRBD2 (6 bases). Germline CDR1 and CDR2: SGHAT and FQDESV (reference sequence). The CDR3 covers 16 residues. Trimming cost V 4 bases and J 8 bases, with 22 bases left between them.

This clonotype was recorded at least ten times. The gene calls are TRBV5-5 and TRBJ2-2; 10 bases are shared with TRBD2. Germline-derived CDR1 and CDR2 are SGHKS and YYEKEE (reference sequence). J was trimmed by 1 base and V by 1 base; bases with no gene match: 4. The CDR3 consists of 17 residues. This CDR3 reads CASSLWGLAMNTGELFF. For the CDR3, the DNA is TGTGCCAGCAGCTTGTGGGGACTAGCGATGAACACCGGGGAGCTGTTTTTT.

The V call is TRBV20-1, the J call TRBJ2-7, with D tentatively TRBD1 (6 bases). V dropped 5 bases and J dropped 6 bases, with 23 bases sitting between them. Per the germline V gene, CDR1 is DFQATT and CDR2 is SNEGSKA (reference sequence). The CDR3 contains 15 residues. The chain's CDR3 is CSAPGFGTRSREQYF. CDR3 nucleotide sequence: TGCAGTGCTCCAGGGTTCGGGACAAGGAGTCGCGAGCAGTACTTC.

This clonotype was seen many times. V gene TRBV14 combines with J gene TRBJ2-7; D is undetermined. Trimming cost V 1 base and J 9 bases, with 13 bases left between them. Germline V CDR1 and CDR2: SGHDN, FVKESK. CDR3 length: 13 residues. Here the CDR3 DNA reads TGTGCCAGCAGCCAAGGACCCCTCCGCGTGCAGTACTTC. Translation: CASSQGPLRVQYF.

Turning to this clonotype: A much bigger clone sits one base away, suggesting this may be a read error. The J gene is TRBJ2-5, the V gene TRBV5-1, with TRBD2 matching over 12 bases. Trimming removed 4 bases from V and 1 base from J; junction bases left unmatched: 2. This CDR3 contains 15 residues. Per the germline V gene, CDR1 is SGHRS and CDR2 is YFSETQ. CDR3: CASSGLAGTQETQYF. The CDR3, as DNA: TGCGCCAGCAGCGGACTAGCGGGAACCCAAGAGACCCAGTACTTC.

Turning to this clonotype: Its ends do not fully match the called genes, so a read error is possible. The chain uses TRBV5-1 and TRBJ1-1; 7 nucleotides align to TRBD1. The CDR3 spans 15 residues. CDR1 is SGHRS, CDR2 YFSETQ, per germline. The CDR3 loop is CASSYEPGQNTETFF. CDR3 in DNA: TGCGCCAGCAGCTACGAGCCGGGACAGAACACTGAAACTTTCTTT.

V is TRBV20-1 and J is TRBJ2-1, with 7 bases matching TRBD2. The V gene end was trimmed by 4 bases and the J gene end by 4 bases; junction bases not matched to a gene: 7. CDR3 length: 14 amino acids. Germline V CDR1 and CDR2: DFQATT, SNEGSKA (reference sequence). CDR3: CSATLSGGYNEQFF. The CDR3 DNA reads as TGCAGTGCTACCCTATCGGGGGGTTACAATGAGCAGTTCTTC.

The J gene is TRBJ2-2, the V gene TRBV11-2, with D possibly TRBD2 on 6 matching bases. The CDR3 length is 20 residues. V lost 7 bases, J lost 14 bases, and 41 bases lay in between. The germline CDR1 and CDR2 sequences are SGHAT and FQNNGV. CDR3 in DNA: TGTGCCAGCACCCCCTCATTCGGCCAAGGGCTAGCGATAAACACCGGGGGACTGTTTTTT. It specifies CASTPSFGQGLAINTGGLFF. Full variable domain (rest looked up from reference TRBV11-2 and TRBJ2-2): EAGVAQSPRYKIIEKRQSVAFWCNPISGHATLYWYQQILGQGPKLLIQFQNNGVVDDSQLPKDRFSAERLKGVDSTLKIQPAKLEDSAVYLCASTPSFGQGLAINTGGLFFGEGSRLTVL.

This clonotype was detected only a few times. The CDR3 loop is CSAQPQYNEQFF. The CDR3, as DNA: TGCAGTGCTCAGCCACAGTACAATGAGCAGTTCTTC. The V and J genes are TRBV20-1 and TRBJ2-1; D not resolved. This CDR3 spans 12 amino acids. The V and J ends lost 5 bases and 4 bases respectively, with 9 bases between them. CDR1 DFQATT and CDR2 SNEGSKA come from the germline V gene (reference sequence).

The CDR3 sequence is CASSKGHLEGDEQFF. CDR3 bases: TGTGCCAGCAGCAAAGGACACCTGGAGGGCGATGAGCAGTTCTTC. The rearrangement joins TRBV21-1 to TRBJ2-1; the DNA was not compared with TRBD2, the D call given in the table. TRBV21-1 represents a pseudogene. This CDR3 contains 15 residues.